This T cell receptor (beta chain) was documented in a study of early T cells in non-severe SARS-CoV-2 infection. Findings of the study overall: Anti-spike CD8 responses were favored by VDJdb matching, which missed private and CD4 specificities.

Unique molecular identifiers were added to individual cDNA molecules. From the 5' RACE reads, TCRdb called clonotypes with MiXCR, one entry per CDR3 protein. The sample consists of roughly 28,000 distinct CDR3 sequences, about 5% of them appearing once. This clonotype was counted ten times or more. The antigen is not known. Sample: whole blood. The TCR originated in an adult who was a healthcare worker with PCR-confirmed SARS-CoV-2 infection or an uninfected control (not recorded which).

This chain's CDR3 is CASTLTGTGGAETQYF. The CDR3 coding sequence is TGCGCCAGCACCCTAACCGGGACAGGGGGCGCGGAGACCCAGTACTTC. V usage is TRBV5-1 and J usage is TRBJ2-5; TRBD1 matches 12 bases. In germline, CDR1 is SGHRS, CDR2 YFSETQ. V dropped 6 bases and J dropped 5; count of bases not matched to a gene: 11. The CDR3 loop spans 16 amino acids.